The text below deals with one TCR beta chain. As yet, its antigen is unknown. The source of the sample is a study of vaccination and CD4 T cells after COVID-19. Trimming left V 1 base short and J 5 bases short, with 9 bases between. CDR1 and CDR2 from the germline V gene are GTSNPN and SVGIG (reference sequence). The CDR3 is made up of 13 amino acids. Sequenced with the Oncomine TCR Beta short-read assay was DNA taken from cultured CD4+ T cells. It was cultured CD4+ T cells from which genomic DNA was extracted. In TCRdb, the PCR reads were re-called with MiXCR into one record per CDR3 protein. The repertoire holds fewer than 20,000 distinct CDR3 sequences, with about 55% as singletons. As for treatment: roughly ten-day PBMC culture with coronavirus spike peptide pools or control peptides (ViraFEST assay).

This TCR derives from a human donor who had recovered from COVID-19. The sequencing input was CD4+ T cells from blood, cultured in vitro. The J gene is TRBJ1-5, the V gene TRBV30; no clear D. The DNA for the CDR3 is TGTGCCTGGAGTGCACAGACCGATCAGCCCCAGCATTTT. Translated, it gives CAWSAQTDQPQHF.